The subject of this entry is one T cell receptor (beta chain). Germline V lookup: CDR1 SGHTA, CDR2 FQGNSA. The CDR3 is 15 residues long. V shed 5 bases, J shed 0 bases, and the junction held 3 bases outside the gene matches. Those enrolled, adults aged roughly 18 to 95 years, came from 20 to 25 US areas. In assigning cohorts, the study relied on participant-reported clinical history. This record belongs to a study of blood T cell repertoires in COVID-19. Study at large: Specimens from acute and convalescent COVID-19 originated in the United States, Italy and Spain.

In the original workflow: Reference gene primer amplification yielded estimated nucleated cell counts. The protocol was immunoSEQ multiplex PCR, while the TCRdb copy is restricted to in-frame clones and leaves out a portion. V and J calls plus clone size are reproduced from that table; the DNA served to infer D and trimming. Counted here are over 300,000 clones, 88% occurring once; the ten biggest clones make up about 0.89%. This clonotype was sampled from a woman in her twenties or thirties with acute COVID-19. V is TRBV7-2 and J is TRBJ1-1, with TRBD1 identical over 10 bases. The sequenced sample was PBMCs or T cells enriched from blood (not recorded which). CDR3: CASSRQGALNTEAFF. The CDR3 bases are TGTGCCAGCAGCAGACAGGGGGCTTTGAACACTGAAGCTTTCTTT.